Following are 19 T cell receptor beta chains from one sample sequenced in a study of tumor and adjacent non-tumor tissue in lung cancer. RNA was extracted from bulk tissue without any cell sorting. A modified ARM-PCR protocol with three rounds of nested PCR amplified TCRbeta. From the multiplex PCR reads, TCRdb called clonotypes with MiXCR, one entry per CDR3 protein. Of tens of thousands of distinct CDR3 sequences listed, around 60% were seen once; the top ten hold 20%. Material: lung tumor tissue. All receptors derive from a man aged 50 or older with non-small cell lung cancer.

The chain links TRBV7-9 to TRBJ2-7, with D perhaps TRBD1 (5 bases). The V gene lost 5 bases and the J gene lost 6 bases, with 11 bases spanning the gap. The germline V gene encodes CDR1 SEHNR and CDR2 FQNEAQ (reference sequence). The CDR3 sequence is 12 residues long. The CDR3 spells CASSPDSCEQYF. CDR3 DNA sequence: TGTGCCAGCAGCCCCGACAGTTGCGAGCAGTACTTC.

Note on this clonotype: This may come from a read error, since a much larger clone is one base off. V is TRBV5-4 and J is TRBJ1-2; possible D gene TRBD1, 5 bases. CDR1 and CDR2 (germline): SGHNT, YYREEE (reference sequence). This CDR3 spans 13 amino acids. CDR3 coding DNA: TGTGCCAACAGCTTGGGCTTCCGGGGGGGCTACACCTTC. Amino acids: CANSLGFRGGYTF.

The CDR3 loop reads CASGGSGVQPQHF. As DNA, the CDR3 is TGTGCCAGCGGCGGATCAGGGGTTCAGCCCCAGCATTTT. The chain couples TRBV5-8 to TRBJ1-5; tentative D call: TRBD1 (6 bases). The CDR3 consists of 13 residues. Germline assignment: CDR1 SGHTS and CDR2 YDEGEE. The V end lost 7 bases, the J end lost 6 bases, and 14 bases lay between the germline ends. Variable domain in full (rest from reference TRBV5-8 and TRBJ1-5): EAGVTQSPTHLIKTRGQQATLRCSPISGHTSVYWYQQALGLGLQFLLWYDEGEERNRGNFPPRFSGRQFPNYSSELNVNALELEDSALYLCASGGSGVQPQHFGDGTRLSIL.

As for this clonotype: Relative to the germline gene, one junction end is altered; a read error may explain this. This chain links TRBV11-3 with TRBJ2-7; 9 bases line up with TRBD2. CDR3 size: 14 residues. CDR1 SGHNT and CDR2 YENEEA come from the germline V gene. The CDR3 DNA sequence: TGTGCCAGCAGCTTGACTAGCGGAGTCTACGAACAGTACTTC. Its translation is CASSLTSGVYEQYF.

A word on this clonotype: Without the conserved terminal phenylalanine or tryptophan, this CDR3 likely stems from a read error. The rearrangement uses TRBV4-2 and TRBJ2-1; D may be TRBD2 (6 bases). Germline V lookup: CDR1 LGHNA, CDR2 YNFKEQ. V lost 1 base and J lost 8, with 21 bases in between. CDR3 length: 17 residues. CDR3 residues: CASSQGNWAGRRYEQFL. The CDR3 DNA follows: TGTGCCAGCAGCCAAGGGAACTGGGCGGGGAGGCGATATGAGCAGTTCCTC.

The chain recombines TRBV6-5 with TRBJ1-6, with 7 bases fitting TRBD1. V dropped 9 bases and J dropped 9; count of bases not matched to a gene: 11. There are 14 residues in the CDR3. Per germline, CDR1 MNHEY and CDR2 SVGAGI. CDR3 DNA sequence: TGTGCCAGTAGGGGGCGGGGCCATAGTTCACCCCTCCACTTT. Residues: CASRGRGHSSPLHF.

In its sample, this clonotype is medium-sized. CDR3 region: CSVEDWLGGFSADTQYF. In nucleotides, the CDR3 is TGCAGCGTTGAAGATTGGTTGGGAGGATTTAGCGCAGATACGCAGTATTTT. This rearrangement joins TRBV29-1 to TRBJ2-3, with a weak D call TRBD2 (6 bases). CDR1 and CDR2 (germline): SQVTM, ANQGSEA. The V end lost 0 bases, the J end lost 4 bases, and 20 bases lay between the germline ends. The CDR3 runs to 17 residues.

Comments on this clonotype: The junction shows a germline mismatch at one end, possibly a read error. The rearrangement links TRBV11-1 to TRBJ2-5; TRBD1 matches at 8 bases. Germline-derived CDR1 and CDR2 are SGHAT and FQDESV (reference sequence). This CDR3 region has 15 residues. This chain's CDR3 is CAGSLGAGGTETQYF. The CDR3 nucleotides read TGTGCCGGCAGCTTAGGGGCAGGGGGCACTGAGACCCAGTACTTC.

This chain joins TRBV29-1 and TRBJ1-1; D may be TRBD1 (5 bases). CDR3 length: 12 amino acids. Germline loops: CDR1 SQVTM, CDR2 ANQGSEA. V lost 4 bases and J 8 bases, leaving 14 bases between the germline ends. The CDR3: CSVVVARDEAFF. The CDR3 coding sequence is TGCAGCGTTGTTGTTGCCAGGGACGAAGCTTTCTTT.

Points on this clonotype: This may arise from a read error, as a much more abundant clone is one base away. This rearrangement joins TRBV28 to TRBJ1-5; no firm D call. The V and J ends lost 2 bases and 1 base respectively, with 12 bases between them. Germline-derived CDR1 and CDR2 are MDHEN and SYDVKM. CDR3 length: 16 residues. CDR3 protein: CASSLVGWVSNQPQHF. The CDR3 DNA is TGTGCCAGCAGTTTAGTAGGTTGGGTGAGCAATCAGCCCCAGCATTTT.

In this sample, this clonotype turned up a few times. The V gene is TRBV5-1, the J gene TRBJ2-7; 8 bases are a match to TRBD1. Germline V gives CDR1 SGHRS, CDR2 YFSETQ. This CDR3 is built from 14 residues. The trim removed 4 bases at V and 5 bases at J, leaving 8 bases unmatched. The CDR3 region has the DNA TGCGCCAGCAGCAAGGACAGGGTCGTAGACGAGCAGTACTTC. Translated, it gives CASSKDRVVDEQYF.

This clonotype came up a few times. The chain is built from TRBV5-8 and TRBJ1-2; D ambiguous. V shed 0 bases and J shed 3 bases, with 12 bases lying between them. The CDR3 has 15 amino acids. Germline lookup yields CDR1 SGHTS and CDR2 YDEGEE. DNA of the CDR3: TGTGCCAGCAGCTTGGGTTTCCGGGGTCACTATGGCTACACCTTC. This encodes CASSLGFRGHYGYTF.

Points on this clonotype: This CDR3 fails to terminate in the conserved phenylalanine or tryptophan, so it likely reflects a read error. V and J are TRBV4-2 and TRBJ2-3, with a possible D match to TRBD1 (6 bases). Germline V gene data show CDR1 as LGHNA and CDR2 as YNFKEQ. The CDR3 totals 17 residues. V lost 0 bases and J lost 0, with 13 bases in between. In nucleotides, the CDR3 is TGTGCCAGCAGCCAAGATCGGGCAGGGGTAAGCACAGATACGCAGTATTCT. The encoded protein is CASSQDRAGVSTDTQYS.

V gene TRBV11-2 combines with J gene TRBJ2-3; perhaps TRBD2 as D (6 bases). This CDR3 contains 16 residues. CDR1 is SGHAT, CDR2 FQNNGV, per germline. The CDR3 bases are TGTGGCAGTAGCCGCCGTCTAGCGAAAAGCACAGATACGCAGTATTTT. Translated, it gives CGSSRRLAKSTDTQYF.

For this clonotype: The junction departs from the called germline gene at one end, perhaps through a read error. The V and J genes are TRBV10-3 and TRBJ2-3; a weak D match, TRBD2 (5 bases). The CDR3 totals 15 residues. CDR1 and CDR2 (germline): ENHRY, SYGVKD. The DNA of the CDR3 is TGTGCCATCAGAGAGTCGACGGACTTAACAGATACGCAGTATTTT. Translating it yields CAIRESTDLTDTQYF.

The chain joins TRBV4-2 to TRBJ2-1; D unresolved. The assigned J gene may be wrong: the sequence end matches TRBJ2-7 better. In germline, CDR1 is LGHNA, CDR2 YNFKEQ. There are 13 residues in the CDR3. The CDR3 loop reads CASSRGHGNEQYF. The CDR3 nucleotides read TGTGCCAGCAGCCGTGGGCATGGAAATGAGCAGTACTTC.

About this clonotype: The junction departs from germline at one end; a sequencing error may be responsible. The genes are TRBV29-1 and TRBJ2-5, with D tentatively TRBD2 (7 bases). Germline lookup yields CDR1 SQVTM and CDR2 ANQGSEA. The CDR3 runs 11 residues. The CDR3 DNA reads TGCGGCGTCGGGGGGCCCGAGACCCAGCACTTC. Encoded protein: CGVGGPETQHF.

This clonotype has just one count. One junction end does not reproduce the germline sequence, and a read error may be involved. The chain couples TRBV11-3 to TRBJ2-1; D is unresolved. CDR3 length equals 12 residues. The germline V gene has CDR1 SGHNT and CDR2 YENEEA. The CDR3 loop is CASSLERSGPAF. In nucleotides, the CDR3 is TGTGCCAGCAGCTTAGAACGGTCTGGGCCTGCCTTT.

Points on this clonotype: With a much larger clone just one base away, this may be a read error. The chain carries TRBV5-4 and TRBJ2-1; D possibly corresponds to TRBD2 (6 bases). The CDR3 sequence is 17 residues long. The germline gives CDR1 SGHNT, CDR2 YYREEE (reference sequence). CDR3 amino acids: CARSLGGSSHVYNEQFF. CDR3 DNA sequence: TGTGCCAGGAGCTTGGGAGGTAGCTCCCACGTGTACAATGAGCAGTTCTTC.